This TCR beta chain was recovered during a study of blood T cell repertoires in COVID-19. Whole-study context: Sources were T cells, B-cell-depleted T cells, or PBMCs; the material itself was cDNA or gDNA.

Repertoires were generated with immunoSEQ multiplex PCR, while TCRdb's copy carries only in-frame clones and drops some. This sample has about 230,000 clones, with around 84% found just once. The sample consisted of peripheral blood. This TCR derives from a woman in her thirties or forties who had recovered from COVID-19.

The CDR3 region is CASSQATDQPSYNEQFF. DNA of the CDR3: TGTGCCAGCAGCCAAGCAACAGACCAACCCTCCTACAATGAGCAGTTCTTC. The chain is built from TRBV14 and TRBJ2-1; D is unresolved. Germline V lookup: CDR1 SGHDN, CDR2 FVKESK. V was shortened by 1 base and J by 0 bases, with 13 bases between the two germline ends. This CDR3 region has 17 residues. The full variable domain, with the rest looked up from reference TRBV14 and TRBJ2-1, is EAGVTQFPSHSVIEKGQTVTLRCDPISGHDNLYWYRRVMGKEIKFLLHFVKESKQDESGMPNNRFLAERTGGTYSTLKVQPAELEDSGVYFCASSQATDQPSYNEQFFGPGTRLTVL.